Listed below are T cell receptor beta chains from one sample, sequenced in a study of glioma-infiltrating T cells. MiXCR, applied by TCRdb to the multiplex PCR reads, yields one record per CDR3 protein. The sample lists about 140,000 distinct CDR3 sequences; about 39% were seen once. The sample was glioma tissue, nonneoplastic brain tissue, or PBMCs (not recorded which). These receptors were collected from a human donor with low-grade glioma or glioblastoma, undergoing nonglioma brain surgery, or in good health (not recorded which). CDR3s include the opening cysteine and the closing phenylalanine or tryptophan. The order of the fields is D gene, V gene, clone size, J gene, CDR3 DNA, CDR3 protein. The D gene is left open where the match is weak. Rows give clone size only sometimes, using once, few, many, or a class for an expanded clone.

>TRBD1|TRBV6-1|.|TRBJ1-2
TGTGCCAGCAGTAGGGACAGGGCTTCTGGCTACACCTTC
CASSRDRASGYTF
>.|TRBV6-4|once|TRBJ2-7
TGTGCCAGCAGTGATAGCTTCGAGCAGTACTTC
CASSDSFEQYF
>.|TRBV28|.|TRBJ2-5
TGTGCCAGCAGTCCCCTCCGGCAGGTCTCGTGGGAGACCCAGTACTTC
CASSPLRQVSWETQYF
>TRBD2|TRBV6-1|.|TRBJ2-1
TGTGCCAGCAGAAATCAGGGAGGGTTATACAATGAGCAGTTCTTC
CASRNQGGLYNEQFF
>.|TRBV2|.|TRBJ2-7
TGTGCCAGCAGCGCAGGGTTTTCACGCCACTACGAGCAGTACTTC
CASSAGFSRHYEQYF
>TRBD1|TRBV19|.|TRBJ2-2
TGTGCCAGTAGTCTACAGGGGAGTGGAACCGGGGAGCTGTTTTTT
CASSLQGSGTGELFF
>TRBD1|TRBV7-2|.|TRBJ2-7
TGTGCCAGCAGCTTAGAAAGGGGGCTATACGAGCAGTACTTC
CASSLERGLYEQYF
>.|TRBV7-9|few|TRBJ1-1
TGTGCCAGCAGCTTACTCTATGGCACTGAAGCTTTCTTT
CASSLLYGTEAFF
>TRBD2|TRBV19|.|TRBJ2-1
TGTGCCAGTAGTCCAAGGACTAGCGGGAGAAATGAGCAGTTCTTC
CASSPRTSGRNEQFF
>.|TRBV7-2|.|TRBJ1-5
TGTGCCAGCAGCATCTCGGGCCATCAGCCCCAGCATTTT
CASSISGHQPQHF
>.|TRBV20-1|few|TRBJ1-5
TGCAGTGCTAGAGAAGGTGATAGCAATCAGCCCCAGCATTTT
CSAREGDSNQPQHF
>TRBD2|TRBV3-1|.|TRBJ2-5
TGTGCCAGCAGCCAGAGCGGGGAGTACCAAGAGACCCAGTACTTC
CASSQSGEYQETQYF
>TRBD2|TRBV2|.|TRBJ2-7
TGTGCCAGCAGATTGACTAGCGGGGGATCCTACGAGCAGTACTTC
CASRLTSGGSYEQYF
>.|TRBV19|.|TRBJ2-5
TGTGCCGGTACTGTCCCGGGTCGAGAGACCCAGTACTTC
CAGTVPGRETQYF
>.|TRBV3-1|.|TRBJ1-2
TGTGCCAGCAGCCAGGGGGCGGGTGGCTACACCTTC
CASSQGAGGYTF
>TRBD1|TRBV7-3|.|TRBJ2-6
TGTGCCAGCAGTTTCGCCGGGACAGGGATGTTAGGGGCCAACGTCCTGACTTTC
CASSFAGTGMLGANVLTF
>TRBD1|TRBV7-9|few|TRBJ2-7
TGTGCCAGCAGTTCCAGTAGGGGGCCGAGCTCCTACGAGCAGTACTTC
CASSSSRGPSSYEQYF
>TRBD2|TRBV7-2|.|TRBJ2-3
TGTGCCAGCAGCTTAGCGTCTACTAGCGGTAGCACAGATACGCAGTATTTT
CASSLASTSGSTDTQYF
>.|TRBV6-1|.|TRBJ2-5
TGTGCCAGCCGGGCTAGCGCTGAAGAGACCCAGTACTTC
CASRASAEETQYF
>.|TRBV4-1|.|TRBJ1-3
TGCGCCAGCAGCCAAGTGACAGGTTCCTCTATATATTTT
CASSQVTGSSIYF
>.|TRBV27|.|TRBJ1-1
TGTGCCAGCAGTTCAACAGGGAGGCGCACTGAAGCTTTCTTT
CASSSTGRRTEAFF
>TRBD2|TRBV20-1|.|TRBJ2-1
TGCATTGCGCAGCCCGGGACTAGCGGGGACAATGAGCAGTTCTTC
CIAQPGTSGDNEQFF
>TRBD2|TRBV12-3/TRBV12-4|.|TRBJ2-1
TGTGCCAGCAGTTTCAGTACTAGCGGAGACTACAATGAGCAGTTCTTC
CASSFSTSGDYNEQFF
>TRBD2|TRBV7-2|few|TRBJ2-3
TGTGCCAGCAGCTTAACTAGCGGGGGGGCTCCAGATACGCAGTATTTT
CASSLTSGGAPDTQYF
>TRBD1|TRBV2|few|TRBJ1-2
TGTGCCAGCACCGGGACAGGGAGGCCCGACTATGGCTACACCTTC
CASTGTGRPDYGYTF
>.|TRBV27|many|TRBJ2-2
TGTGCCAGCAGTTTATCAGGGCACGGGGAGCTGTTTTTT
CASSLSGHGELFF
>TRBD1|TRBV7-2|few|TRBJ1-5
TGTGCCAGCAGCCGACAGGGGAGTAGCAATCAGCCCCAGCATTTT
CASSRQGSSNQPQHF
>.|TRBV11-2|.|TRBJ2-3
TGTGCCAGCAGCCCGGGACACTCCACAGATACGCAGTATTTT
CASSPGHSTDTQYF
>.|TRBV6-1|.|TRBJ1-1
TGTGCCAGCAGTCGCGCCCTTCTTGGGGTGAACACTGAAGCTTTCTTT
CASSRALLGVNTEAFF
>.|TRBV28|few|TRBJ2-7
TGTGCCAGCAGTTTAAGGCGCGAGCAGTACTTC
CASSLRREQYF
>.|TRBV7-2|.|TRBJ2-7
TGTGCCAGCAGCTTAGCGGGCAACTACGAGCAGTACTTC
CASSLAGNYEQYF
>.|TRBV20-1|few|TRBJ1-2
TGCAGTGCTAGATCACCGGGTAACTATGGCTACACCTTC
CSARSPGNYGYTF
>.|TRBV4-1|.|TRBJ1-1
TGCGCCAGCAGCCAAGATTTGGTGGTGGGTACTGAAGCTTTCTTT
CASSQDLVVGTEAFF
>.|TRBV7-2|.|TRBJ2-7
TGTGCCAGCAGTCTTACCGGGGACTACGAGCAGTACTTC
CASSLTGDYEQYF
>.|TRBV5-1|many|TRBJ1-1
TGCGCCAGCAGCTCGACAGCGAACACTGAAGCTTTCTTT
CASSSTANTEAFF
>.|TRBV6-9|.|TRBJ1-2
TGTGCCAGCAGTTACGTGTGGGCACCGAGAGGCTACACCTTC
CASSYVWAPRGYTF
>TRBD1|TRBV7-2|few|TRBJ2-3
TGTGCCAGCAGCTCGACAGGGGGCGCCGATACGCAGTATTTT
CASSSTGGADTQYF
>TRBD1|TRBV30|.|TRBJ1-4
TGTGCCTGGAGTTGGGGACAGGCTTCAACTAATGAAAAACTGTTTTTT
CAWSWGQASTNEKLFF
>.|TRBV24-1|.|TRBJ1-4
TGTGCCACTCCTCTGATGGCAGAGGAAAGACTGTTTTTT
CATPLMAEERLFF
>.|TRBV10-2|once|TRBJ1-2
TGCGCCAGCAGTGCTCTCCATTCAGGAGACTACACCTTC
CASSALHSGDYTF
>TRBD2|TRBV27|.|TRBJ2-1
TGTGCCAGCAGTGCTACGGGAGGGCTTAACAATGAGCAGTTCTTC
CASSATGGLNNEQFF
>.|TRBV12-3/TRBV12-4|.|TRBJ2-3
TGTGCCAGCAGACGATTCGCCGACGTTAGCACAGATACGCAGTATTTT
CASRRFADVSTDTQYF